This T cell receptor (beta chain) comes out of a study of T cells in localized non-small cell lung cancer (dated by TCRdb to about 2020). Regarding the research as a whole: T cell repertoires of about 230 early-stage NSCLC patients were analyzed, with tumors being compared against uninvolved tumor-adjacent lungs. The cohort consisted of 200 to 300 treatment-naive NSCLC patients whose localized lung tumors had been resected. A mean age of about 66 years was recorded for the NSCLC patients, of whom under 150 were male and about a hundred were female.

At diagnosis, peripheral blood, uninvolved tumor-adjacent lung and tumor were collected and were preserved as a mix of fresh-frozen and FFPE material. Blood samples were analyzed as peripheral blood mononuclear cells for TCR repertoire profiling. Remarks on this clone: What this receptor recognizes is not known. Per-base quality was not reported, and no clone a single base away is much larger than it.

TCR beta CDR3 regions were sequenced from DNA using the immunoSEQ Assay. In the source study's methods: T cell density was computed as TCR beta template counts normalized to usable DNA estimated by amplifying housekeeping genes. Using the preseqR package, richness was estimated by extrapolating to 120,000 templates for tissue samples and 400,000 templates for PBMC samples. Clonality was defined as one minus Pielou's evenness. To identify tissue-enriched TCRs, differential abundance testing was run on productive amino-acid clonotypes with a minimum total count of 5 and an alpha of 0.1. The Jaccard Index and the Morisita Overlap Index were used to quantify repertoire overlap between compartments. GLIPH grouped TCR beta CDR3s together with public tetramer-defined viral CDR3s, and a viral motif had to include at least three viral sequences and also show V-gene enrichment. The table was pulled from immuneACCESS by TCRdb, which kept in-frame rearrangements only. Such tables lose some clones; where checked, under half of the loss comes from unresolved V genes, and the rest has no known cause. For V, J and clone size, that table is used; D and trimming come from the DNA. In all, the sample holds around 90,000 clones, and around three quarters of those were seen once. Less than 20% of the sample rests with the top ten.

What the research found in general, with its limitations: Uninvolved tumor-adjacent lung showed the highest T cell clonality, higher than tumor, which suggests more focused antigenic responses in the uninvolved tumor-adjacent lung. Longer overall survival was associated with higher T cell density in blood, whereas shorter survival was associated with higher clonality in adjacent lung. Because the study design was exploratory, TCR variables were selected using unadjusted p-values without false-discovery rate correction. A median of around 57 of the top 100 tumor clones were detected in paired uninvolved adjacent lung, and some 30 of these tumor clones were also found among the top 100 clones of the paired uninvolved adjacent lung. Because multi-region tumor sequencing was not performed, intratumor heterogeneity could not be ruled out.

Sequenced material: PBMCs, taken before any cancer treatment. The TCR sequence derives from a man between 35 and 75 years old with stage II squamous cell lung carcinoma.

The CDR3 reads as follows: CATSREREAYEQYF. The nucleotide sequence is TGTGCCACCAGCAGAGAGCGGGAGGCCTACGAGCAGTACTTC. Rearrangement joined TRBV15 to TRBJ2-7; 8 central nucleotides agree with TRBD2. After removal of 0 bases from V and 2 bases from J, the junction retains 0 bases not matched to a gene. CDR1 and CDR2 (LNHNV, YYDKDF) derive from the germline V gene (reference sequence). The cysteine opens and the phenylalanine closes a CDR3 of 14 amino acids. Of all the DNA, just the CDR3 is kept, 42 bases in frame from base 1.